This TCR beta chain was identified in a study of cytomegalovirus exposure and HLA in healthy donors. The CDR3 totals 11 residues. Germline values: CDR1 MNHNY, CDR2 SVGAGI (reference sequence). Points on this clone: Compared with germline, one end of the junction differs, possibly owing to a read error.

13 Jbeta primers and 60 Vbeta primers were used for the PCR. Repertoires were generated with immunoSEQ multiplex PCR, while TCRdb's copy carries only in-frame clones and drops some. The sample has 100,000 to 150,000 clones; around 70% are singletons. V usage is TRBV6-6 and J usage is TRBJ1-5; D is unresolved. Sequencing used PBMCs. The sequence came from a human donor in good health. CDR3 amino acids: CTSKRDQPQHF. The CDR3 nucleotides are TGTACCAGCAAAAGAGATCAGCCCCAGCATTTT.